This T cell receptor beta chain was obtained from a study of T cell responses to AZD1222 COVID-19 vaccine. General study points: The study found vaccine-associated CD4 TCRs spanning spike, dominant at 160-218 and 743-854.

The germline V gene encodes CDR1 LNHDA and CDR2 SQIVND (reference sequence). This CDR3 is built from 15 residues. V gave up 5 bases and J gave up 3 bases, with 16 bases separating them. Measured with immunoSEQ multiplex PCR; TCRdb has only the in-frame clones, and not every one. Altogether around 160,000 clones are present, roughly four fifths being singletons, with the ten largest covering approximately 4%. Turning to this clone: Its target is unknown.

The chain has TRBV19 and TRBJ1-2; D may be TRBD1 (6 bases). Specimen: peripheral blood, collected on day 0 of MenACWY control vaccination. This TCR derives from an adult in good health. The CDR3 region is CASSSHPGADYGYTF. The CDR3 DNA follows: TGTGCCAGTAGTTCGCACCCAGGGGCGGACTATGGCTACACCTTC.